This T cell receptor (beta chain) was captured by sequencing in a study of shared clonotypes between healthy human individuals. This table comes from immunoSEQ multiplex PCR, and its TCRdb copy is limited to in-frame clones, with some not included. The top ten hold 0.9% to 1.3% of the sample, which has millions of clones, approximately 95% seen once. A remark on this clone: Other nucleotide sequences in the sample specify the same CDR3.

Naive CD8 cells lacked CD45RO, underwent positive selection for CCR7 and left out terminally differentiated effector memory CD45RA+ cells. This sequence was found in a young man in good health. Sample: naive CD8+ T cells sorted from blood.

The CDR3 DNA follows: TGTGCCAGCAGCTTGGGCGGGGACATTCAGTACTTC. This encodes CASSLGGDIQYF. The chain joins TRBV7-9 to TRBJ2-4; D might be TRBD2 (6 bases). CDR1 is SEHNR and CDR2 is FQNEAQ in the germline V gene (reference sequence). Trimming shortened V by 3 bases and J by 8 bases, and 8 bases separated the two germline ends. The CDR3 sequence is 12 residues long.